This TCR beta chain is drawn from a study of regulatory and conventional T cells in RAG deficiency. This CDR3 spans 13 amino acids. Trimming took off 6 bases at V and 2 bases at J, with 8 bases between the two ends. Germline V gene lookup returns CDR1 MNHEY and CDR2 SMNVEV (reference sequence). Sequencing used immunoSEQ multiplex PCR; TCRdb keeps in-frame clones, though not all of them. The sample includes 30,000 to 35,000 clones, approximately 90% of them seen just once. This same sample was also taken into another study, of regulatory T cells. That work states: The primer mix had 52 TRBV and 13 TRBJ primers.

The material sequenced was CD8+ T cells sorted from blood. This chain links TRBV27 with TRBJ1-5; D call uncertain. The receptor comes from a human donor in good health. This chain's CDR3 is CASSTLGNQPQHF. The CDR3 nucleotides are TGTGCCAGCAGCACACTTGGCAATCAGCCCCAGCATTTT.